This T cell receptor beta chain came from a study of cytomegalovirus exposure and HLA in healthy donors. Study context: Caucasian-associated ancestry cluster membership applied to about four fifths of under 450 genotyped donors. Findings of the study overall: Per a prior analysis, the majority of TCR beta V segments were productive roughly 87% or roughly 30% of the time. The study labeled about 160 TCR beta chains cytomegalovirus-associated. Most TCR sequences were seen very rarely across donors, but some public TCRs occurred in many.

Both 60 Vbeta primers and 13 Jbeta primers went into the PCR. Sequenced by immunoSEQ multiplex PCR; TCRdb stores in-frame clones only, minus some. The sample has roughly 190,000 clones, over 60% seen once; the top ten hold 2% to 2.5%. Regarding this clone: Its antigen is unknown.

CDR3 length equals 16 residues. The V gene end was trimmed by 5 bases and the J gene end by 6 bases; junction bases not matched to a gene: 11. Germline-derived CDR1 and CDR2 are SGHTA and FQGNSA. The V gene is TRBV7-2, the J gene TRBJ2-2; TRBD2 matches at 8 bases. This clonotype was sampled from a woman in her forties or fifties in good health and CMV-seronegative. Material: PBMCs. In DNA form, the CDR3 reads TGTGCCAGCAGCCGCCGGGGGGCGGGGGGTGCCGGGGAGCTGTTTTTT. This sequence encodes CASSRRGAGGAGELFF.